The 14 T cell receptor beta chains in this list originate from one sample, sequenced in a study of T-cell memory formation after mild COVID-19. One entry per CDR3 protein results from TCRdb running MiXCR on the 5' RACE reads. The data show 150,000 to 200,000 distinct CDR3 sequences, approximately 15% seen once. The sequencing sample was made of PBMCs or a T cell subset sorted from them (not recorded which). The receptor set was obtained from an adult woman who had mild COVID-19 (a few samples of this study predate the infection). Cell type and time point are not known.

This clonotype turned up a few times. This chain links TRBV15 with TRBJ1-1; no clear D. Germline assignment: CDR1 LNHNV and CDR2 YYDKDF (reference sequence). The V gene lost 7 bases and the J gene lost 1 base, with 28 bases spanning the gap. The CDR3 spans 19 residues. The CDR3 nucleotides are TGTGCCACCACCAAACGGTATGTCCGAAACCTTGACTCGAACACTGAAGCTTTCTTT. It translates to CATTKRYVRNLDSNTEAFF.

This clonotype was seen only a few times. V usage is TRBV4-1 and J usage is TRBJ2-5; D possibly corresponds to TRBD1 (6 bases). Trimming stripped 0 bases from V and 4 bases from J, with 12 bases between. There are 15 residues in the CDR3. In germline, CDR1 is MGHRA, CDR2 YSYEKL. CDR3 in DNA: TGCGCCAGCAGCCAAGACCCGACAGGAGGAGAGACCCAGTACTTC. Its protein product is CASSQDPTGGETQYF.

This chain joins TRBV5-1 and TRBJ1-1; D might be TRBD1 (6 bases). CDR3 size: 15 residues. With 2 bases removed from V and 0 bases from J, the gap between germline ends came to 11 bases. Germline V gene lookup returns CDR1 SGHRS and CDR2 YFSETQ. CDR3 DNA: TGCGCCAGCAGCTTTTTGGACAGCATGAACACTGAAGCTTTCTTT. Its protein product is CASSFLDSMNTEAFF.

The sample holds a few counts of this clonotype. The chain employs TRBV7-2 and TRBJ2-7; 7 bases line up with TRBD2. The junction had 8 bases not matched to a gene; V was cut back by 6 bases and J by 0 bases. CDR1 is SGHTA and CDR2 is FQGNSA in the germline V gene. This CDR3 has 15 amino acids. The DNA of the CDR3 is TGTGCCAGCAGTTTGGGCGGGGGAAGCTCCTACGAGCAGTACTTC. Amino acid sequence: CASSLGGGSSYEQYF.

This sequence joins TRBV6-5 and TRBJ1-1; D not certain. Between the trimmed V and J ends, which lost 3 bases and 13 bases, there was a span of 15 bases. The CDR3 runs 12 residues. CDR1 and CDR2 from the germline V gene are MNHEY and SVGAGI. The CDR3: CASSYSSLTFFF. In DNA, the CDR3 is TGTGCCAGCAGTTATTCCTCCCTGACATTTTTCTTT.

This clonotype was observed a handful of times. The chain employs TRBV9 and TRBJ1-4; D not resolved. CDR3 length: 16 residues. Germline V lookup: CDR1 SGDLS, CDR2 YYNGEE. V lost 5 bases, J lost 3 bases, and 17 bases lay in between. CDR3: CASSGPRGAANEKLFF. CDR3 in DNA: TGTGCCAGCAGTGGACCTCGGGGAGCGGCTAATGAAAAACTGTTTTTT.

This clonotype was recorded at least ten times. The rearrangement joins TRBV25-1 to TRBJ2-5, with a tentative D call TRBD1 (5 bases). CDR3 size: 15 residues. The V and J ends lost 5 bases and 0 bases respectively, with 13 bases between them. Germline CDR1 and CDR2: MGHDK and SYGVNS. The CDR3 region has the DNA TGTGCCAGCAGTCCCCTGACAGCCTACCAAGAGACCCAGTACTTC. It encodes CASSPLTAYQETQYF. The entire variable domain, with the rest obtained from reference TRBV25-1 and TRBJ2-5, is as follows: EADIYQTPRYLVIGTGKKITLECSQTMGHDKMYWYQQDPGMELHLIHYSYGVNSTEKGDLSSESTVSRIRTEHFPLTLESARPSHTSQYLCASSPLTAYQETQYFGPGTRLLVL.

CDR3 nucleotides: TGTGCCAGCAGCCAAGTGACTAGCGGGGTCGATGAGCAGTTCTTC. It codes for CASSQVTSGVDEQFF. The chain joins TRBV4-2 to TRBJ2-1, with 11 bases matching TRBD2. V lost 1 base to trimming and J lost 8 bases; unmatched junction nucleotides: 4. Germline V gives CDR1 LGHNA, CDR2 YNFKEQ. This CDR3 spans 15 amino acids.

The chain joins TRBV7-6 to TRBJ2-1; D not certain. Germline V gene data show CDR1 as SGHVS and CDR2 as FNYEAQ. The length of the CDR3 is 12 residues. The V and J ends lost 4 bases and 6 bases respectively, with 7 bases between them. The CDR3 here is CASSSRPNEQFF. CDR3 in DNA: TGTGCCAGCAGCTCCCGCCCCAATGAGCAGTTCTTC.

The V and J genes are TRBV20-1 and TRBJ2-3, with 11 positions matching TRBD2. The trim removed 6 bases at V and 1 base at J, leaving 15 bases unmatched. The CDR3 covers 18 residues. Germline-derived CDR1 and CDR2 are DFQATT and SNEGSKA (reference sequence). The CDR3 DNA reads as TGCAGTGCCATCGGGACTAGCGGAAGAAGGGGGGGCACAGATACGCAGTATTTT. Translating gives CSAIGTSGRRGGTDTQYF.

The table lists this clonotype with a few counts. The gene calls are TRBV5-6 and TRBJ2-1; D gene ambiguous. The CDR3 runs 15 residues. Trimming pared 3 bases from V and 6 bases from J, leaving 16 bases between. From germline, CDR1 is SGHDT and CDR2 YYEEEE. CDR3 amino acids: CASSYTGRLTNEQFF. CDR3 DNA: TGTGCCAGCAGCTATACCGGTCGGTTGACCAATGAGCAGTTCTTC.

This rearrangement joins TRBV7-2 to TRBJ2-1; TRBD2 matches 9 bases. The V gene end was trimmed by 1 base and the J gene end by 5 bases; junction bases not matched to a gene: 6. The CDR3 length is 16 residues. CDR1 is SGHTA and CDR2 is FQGNSA in the germline V gene. The CDR3 spells CASSLVASGTNNEQFF. The CDR3 DNA follows: TGTGCCAGCAGCTTAGTCGCTAGCGGGACCAACAATGAGCAGTTCTTC.

In this sample, this clonotype turned up a few times. The gene calls are TRBV20-1 and TRBJ2-7; TRBD2 agrees at 9 bases. This CDR3 has 18 amino acids. The germline CDR1 and CDR2 sequences are DFQATT and SNEGSKA (reference sequence). The junction had 22 bases not matched to a gene; V was cut back by 7 bases and J by 3 bases. In DNA form, the CDR3 reads TGCAGTGACACCACCGAGCGATCTAGCGGGAAAGTCGTCTACGAGCAGTACTTC. Protein product: CSDTTERSSGKVVYEQYF.

The V call is TRBV12-3 or TRBV12-4, the J call TRBJ2-1; 8 bases line up with TRBD2. With 2 bases clipped from V and 6 bases from J, the junction kept 6 bases outside the gene matches. CDR3 length: 15 residues. The CDR3 here is CASSLWAGGPNEQFF. In DNA form, the CDR3 reads TGTGCCAGCAGTTTATGGGCGGGGGGACCCAATGAGCAGTTCTTC.